A single sample gave rise to the 13 T cell receptor beta chains below, sequenced in a study of identical twins (dated by TCRdb to 2016 to 2017). The protocol used for the library was 5' RACE. For sequencing, an Illumina HiSeq 2000 was employed. In TCRdb, the public reads were trimmed at Q25 with fastp and aligned with MiXCR, with productive beta chains retained. Here each entry gathers all rows of one CDR3 protein and keeps the most common genes and DNA. This sample is represented by roughly 1,500,000 distinct CDR3 sequences; roughly 35% of them were singletons. The top ten clonotypes cover roughly 0.3% of the sample. Source material: cord blood. The receptors stem from a newborn girl in good health.

This clonotype was seen repeatedly, ten times or more. The chain has TRBV25-1 and TRBJ1-2; 7 positions match TRBD1. CDR3 length equals 13 residues. The J segment lost 5 bases and the V segment lost 8 bases, leaving 8 bases of the junction unmatched. The V gene's germline CDR1 is MGHDK and CDR2 SYGVNS. The CDR3 loop reads CASALTGRYGYTF. The CDR3, as DNA: TGTGCCAGCGCCCTGACAGGGAGGTATGGCTACACCTTC.

The chain couples TRBV7-9 to TRBJ2-7; the D is unclear. The V end lost 1 base, the J end lost 6 bases, and 10 bases lay between the germline ends. This CDR3 is 13 amino acids long. Germline lookup yields CDR1 SEHNR and CDR2 FQNEAQ (reference sequence). CDR3 nucleotide sequence: TGTGCCAGCAGCTTAGTTCCCCGCTCCGAGCAGTACTTC. It translates to CASSLVPRSEQYF.

This chain uses TRBV9 with TRBJ2-3; 9 bases map to TRBD2. The CDR3 is 21 residues long. Looked up from germline, CDR1 is SGDLS and CDR2 is YYNGEE. The V and J ends lost 0 bases and 0 bases, in that order; junction bases with no gene match: 17. Here the CDR3 DNA reads TGTGCCAGCAGCGTAGGAGACATCGGACTAGCGTTCGTCCTTAGCACAGATACGCAGTATTTT. Translation gives CASSVGDIGLAFVLSTDTQYF.

The V and J genes are TRBV30 and TRBJ2-7, with TRBD1 as a possible D gene (6 bases). CDR1 is GTSNPN and CDR2 is SVGIG in the germline V gene (reference sequence). V was pared by 1 base and J by 0 bases, with 16 bases between. CDR3 length: 16 residues. This CDR3 reads CAWSEQGAPSSYEQYF. The CDR3 bases are TGTGCCTGGAGTGAACAGGGAGCCCCTAGCTCCTACGAGCAGTACTTC.

This chain uses TRBV28 with TRBJ2-5; tentatively, D is TRBD1 or TRBD2 (6 bases each). In germline, CDR1 is MDHEN, CDR2 SYDVKM. V gave up 9 bases and J gave up 2 bases, with 13 bases separating them. There are 13 residues in the CDR3. The DNA of the CDR3 is TGTGCCAGGCTAAAGGGGGGACAAGAGACCCAGTACTTC. Translation: CARLKGGQETQYF.

The rearrangement links TRBV7-2 to TRBJ2-7, with a possible D match to TRBD1 (6 bases). The CDR3 is made up of 15 amino acids. The germline CDR1 and CDR2 sequences are SGHTA and FQGNSA. The V end was cut by 5 bases, the J end by 7 bases, with 21 bases between. The CDR3 coding sequence is TGTGCCAGCAGCCCTAACTGGGGGCCTCGGAATGAGCAGTACTTC. Protein product: CASSPNWGPRNEQYF.

V and J are TRBV5-1 and TRBJ2-7; D might be TRBD1 (5 bases). Trimming removed 2 bases at V and 0 bases at J, with 12 bases between. The germline gives CDR1 SGHRS, CDR2 YFSETQ. The CDR3 is 15 amino acids. CDR3 sequence: CASSLGVKGSYEQYF. The CDR3 DNA follows: TGCGCCAGCAGCTTAGGGGTTAAGGGCTCCTACGAGCAGTACTTC.

The chain employs TRBV4-2 and TRBJ2-5, with 11 nucleotides matching TRBD2. Germline V gene data show CDR1 as LGHNA and CDR2 as YNFKEQ. CDR3 length equals 15 residues. V trimming: 1 base; J trimming: 5 bases; junction bases outside the gene matches: 3. The CDR3 DNA sequence: TGTGCCAGCAGCCAAGTAACTAGCGGGAGTGAGACCCAGTACTTC. Encoded protein: CASSQVTSGSETQYF.

The sample holds a few counts of this clonotype. CDR3 sequence reads: CASSQLSLGNEQFF. CDR3 nucleotide sequence: TGTGCCAGCAGTCAACTCAGCCTCGGGAATGAGCAGTTCTTC. V usage is TRBV6-6 and J usage is TRBJ2-1; unclear D gene. This CDR3 has 14 amino acids. Per the germline V gene, CDR1 is MNHNY and CDR2 is SVGAGI (reference sequence). V dropped 5 bases and J dropped 7 bases, with 15 bases sitting between them.

This clonotype has ten or more counts. The chain has TRBV29-1 and TRBJ1-2; 7 nucleotides align to TRBD1. The V segment lost 0 bases and the J segment 4 bases; nucleotides outside the gene matches: 17. Germline assignment: CDR1 SQVTM and CDR2 ANQGSEA. There are 18 residues in the CDR3. The CDR3 DNA is TGCAGCGTTGAAGAAGTGGGGACAGTCTCTGTTCGCGGCTATGGCTACACCTTC. Protein: CSVEEVGTVSVRGYGYTF.

The J gene is TRBJ2-5, the V gene TRBV20-1; tentatively, D is TRBD2 (6 bases). Germline V lookup: CDR1 DFQATT, CDR2 SNEGSKA (reference sequence). This CDR3 has 13 residues. The V gene lost 4 bases and the J gene lost 4 bases, with 13 bases spanning the gap. As DNA, the CDR3 is TGCAGTGCTAAACCTTCGGGGGTAGAGACCCAGTACTTC. This gives the protein CSAKPSGVETQYF.

This clonotype has only a few counts. J is TRBJ1-2 and V is TRBV9, with 8 bases that match TRBD1. The CDR3 covers 16 residues. V lost 4 bases to trimming and J lost 8 bases; unmatched junction nucleotides: 16. Germline V gene data show CDR1 as SGDLS and CDR2 as YYNGEE. The CDR3 loop is CASSPHSGQGAWGYTF. Here the CDR3 DNA reads TGTGCCAGCAGCCCCCACTCGGGCCAGGGGGCATGGGGCTACACCTTC.

In the case of this clonotype: A much larger clone lies one base from this, so it may be a read error. The V call is TRBV24-1, the J call TRBJ2-5; tentatively, D is TRBD1 or TRBD2 (5 bases each). The DNA end favors TRBJ2-7, so the J call may be wrong. This CDR3 has 13 amino acids. In germline, CDR1 is KGHDR, CDR2 SFDVKD. CDR3 bases: TGTGCCACCGGTGAGATTGAGGGGTACGAGCAGTACTTC. Its translation: CATGEIEGYEQYF.